This TCR beta chain appears in the sequencing data of a study of T-cell reconstitution after alpha-beta-depleted transplantation in children. The authors prepared the TCRbeta library with unique molecular identifiers. TCRdb redid the calling of the PCR reads with MiXCR, one entry per CDR3 protein. The sample includes about 400,000 distinct CDR3 sequences, around 21% seen only once; the top ten take about 3.8%. Per the germline V gene, CDR1 is SGHTA and CDR2 is FQGNSA. This CDR3 spans 14 amino acids. Germline trimming cut 4 bases from V and 4 bases from J; bases unmatched to any gene: 4. The chain carries TRBV7-2 and TRBJ2-7; TRBD2 matches 10 bases. The source material was PBMCs from the stem cell graft donor, sampled from the stem cell graft. The receptor comes from a human donor who donated a stem cell graft to a child with acute myeloid leukemia. This chain's CDR3 is CASSWDSGRYEQYF. CDR3 DNA sequence: TGTGCCAGCAGCTGGGATAGCGGGAGGTACGAGCAGTACTTC.